The 16 T cell receptor beta chains in this list originate from one sample, sequenced in a study of blood T cell repertoires in COVID-19. Produced via immunoSEQ multiplex PCR; TCRdb's table is partial and in-frame only. This sample carries about 160,000 clones, approximately 91% of them seen once, and the ten largest clones take less than 2.5%. Material: peripheral blood. The receptor source for this set is a man younger than 35 with acute or convalescent COVID-19.

The chain carries TRBV18 and TRBJ1-1; maybe TRBD1 (5 bases). The CDR3 runs 13 residues. Germline CDR1 KGHSH, CDR2 LQKENI. Trimming cost V 2 bases and J 4 bases, with 8 bases left between them. The CDR3 coding sequence is TGTGCCAGCTCACCAGTGGGGGGCACTGAAGCTTTCTTT. This encodes CASSPVGGTEAFF.

The chain combines TRBV2 with TRBJ2-5; TRBD2 agrees at 10 bases. This CDR3 has 16 amino acids. V lost 5 bases to trimming and J lost 1 base; unmatched junction nucleotides: 7. Germline V gene sequence: CDR1 SNHLY, CDR2 FYNNEI. CDR3 in amino acids: CASSFPGLATQETQYF. DNA of the CDR3: TGTGCCAGCAGTTTCCCGGGACTAGCGACCCAAGAGACCCAGTACTTC.

The CDR3 sequence: CASNTWGTSVSPREQYF. CDR3 bases: TGTGCCAGCAACACCTGGGGAACTAGCGTCTCTCCGCGCGAGCAGTACTTC. The chain uses TRBV21-1 and TRBJ2-7; no check of the table's D call, TRBD2, against the DNA was made. TRBV21-1 is termed a pseudogene. This CDR3 comprises 17 residues.

The chain joins TRBV10-3 to TRBJ1-1, with TRBD1 identical over 7 bases. Germline V lookup: CDR1 ENHRY, CDR2 SYGVKD. This CDR3 is 13 amino acids long. After removal of 10 bases from V and 5 bases from J, the junction contained 10 bases not matched to a gene. The CDR3 region is CATRTGDGTEAFF. For the CDR3, the DNA is TGTGCCACCAGAACAGGGGATGGGACTGAAGCTTTCTTT.

CDR3 region: CASRNSESSYNEQFF. The CDR3 DNA reads TGTGCCAGCAGAAACTCTGAGAGCTCCTACAATGAGCAGTTCTTC. The gene calls are TRBV3-1 (or the pseudogene TRBV3-2) and TRBJ2-1; D call uncertain. Trimming took off 6 bases at V and 0 bases at J, with 12 bases between the two ends. Germline CDR1 LGHDT, CDR2 YNNKEL (reference sequence). This CDR3 region has 15 residues.

The rearrangement joins TRBV15 to TRBJ2-3, with D possibly TRBD1 on 6 matching bases. Trimming cost V 0 bases and J 2 bases, with 12 bases left between them. CDR1 is LNHNV, CDR2 YYDKDF, per germline (reference sequence). This CDR3 is built from 16 residues. The CDR3 bases are TGTGCCACCAGCAGAGATCGCAGGGGTTTCACAGATACGCAGTATTTT. This gives the protein CATSRDRRGFTDTQYF.

This chain connects TRBV7-2 to TRBJ2-1, with TRBD2 identical over 11 bases. This CDR3 has 18 amino acids. The germline CDR1 and CDR2 sequences are SGHTA and FQGNSA. V lost 2 bases and J lost 4; bases outside the gene matches: 10. In nucleotides, the CDR3 is TGTGCCAGCAGCTTATTTCCCTTGACTAGCGGGAAATACAATGAGCAGTTCTTC. It specifies CASSLFPLTSGKYNEQFF.

The chain links TRBV7-9 to TRBJ1-5; D might be TRBD1 (5 bases). V shed 4 bases and J shed 0 bases, with 7 bases lying between them. This CDR3 is 14 amino acids long. CDR1 and CDR2 from the germline V gene are SEHNR and FQNEAQ (reference sequence). CDR3 in DNA: TGTGCCAGCAGCTCACAGGATAGCAATCAGCCCCAGCATTTT. Protein: CASSSQDSNQPQHF.

This sequence joins TRBV27 and TRBJ2-7; 12 bases match TRBD1. Germline trimming cut 6 bases from V and 3 bases from J; bases unmatched to any gene: 12. Per the germline V gene, CDR1 is MNHEY and CDR2 is SMNVEV (reference sequence). This CDR3 contains 17 residues. This chain's CDR3 is CASRAGQGAVGYYEQYF. The DNA for the CDR3 is TGTGCCAGCAGGGCGGGACAGGGGGCGGTCGGGTACTACGAGCAGTACTTC.

The genes are TRBV20-1 and TRBJ1-1; no clear D. Germline V lookup: CDR1 DFQATT, CDR2 SNEGSKA (reference sequence). The CDR3 is 11 residues long. V lost 7 bases and J lost 4, with 10 bases in between. The CDR3 nucleotides read TGCAGTGGGGCTTCTGCCACTGAAGCTTTCTTT. Translated: CSGASATEAFF.

The chain couples TRBV5-6 to TRBJ2-7, with 10 bases lining up with TRBD2. The CDR3 runs 15 residues. Germline V lookup: CDR1 SGHDT, CDR2 YYEEEE. J was trimmed by 7 bases and V by 3 bases; bases with no gene match: 10. This chain's CDR3 is CASSSGTSVYLEQYF. CDR3 DNA sequence: TGTGCCAGCAGCTCCGGGACTAGCGTGTACTTGGAGCAGTACTTC.

This chain connects TRBV27 to TRBJ1-6; D ambiguous. CDR3 size: 13 residues. The germline gives CDR1 MNHEY, CDR2 SMNVEV (reference sequence). The V and J ends lost 3 bases and 10 bases respectively, with 10 bases between them. The CDR3 nucleotides read TGTGCCAGCAGTTTGAACCTATACTCACCCCTCCACTTT. It codes for CASSLNLYSPLHF.

The J gene is TRBJ2-5, the V gene TRBV5-1, with D maybe TRBD2 (6 bases). CDR3 length: 14 residues. V was pared by 4 bases and J by 1 base, with 11 bases between. Germline CDR1 and CDR2: SGHRS and YFSETQ. In DNA form, the CDR3 reads TGCGCCAGCAGCGGAAGCGGGTCCCAAGAGACCCAGTACTTC. This codes for CASSGSGSQETQYF.

V gene TRBV5-4 combines with J gene TRBJ1-1; weak D call: TRBD1 (5 bases). V was cut by 3 bases and J by 0 bases, with 18 bases left in between. This CDR3 has 17 residues. From germline, CDR1 is SGHNT and CDR2 YYREEE (reference sequence). For the CDR3, the DNA is TGTGCCAGCAGCTCCGACCTGAACAGGTTACTGAACACTGAAGCTTTCTTT. Translating gives CASSSDLNRLLNTEAFF.

The V and J genes are TRBV11-2 and TRBJ1-3, with D possibly being TRBD1 (6 bases). Germline V gene sequence: CDR1 SGHAT, CDR2 FQNNGV. V gave up 0 bases and J gave up 0 bases, with 12 bases separating them. There are 17 residues in the CDR3. The CDR3 protein is CASSLDAGGPSGNTIYF. CDR3 coding DNA: TGTGCCAGCAGCTTAGATGCCGGGGGGCCCTCTGGAAACACCATATATTTT.

The chain employs TRBV5-1 and TRBJ1-6; D is possibly TRBD1 (6 bases). V lost 6 bases, J lost 8 bases, and 24 bases lay in between. This CDR3 contains 17 residues. Germline lookup yields CDR1 SGHRS and CDR2 YFSETQ. Written as DNA, the CDR3 is TGCGCCAGCACCCAAGACCCAAACAGGGCTGGGGATTCACCCCTCCACTTT. Translated: CASTQDPNRAGDSPLHF.